Presented here are 28 T cell receptor beta chains from one specimen sequenced in a study of blood T cells in healthy people across ages. A second PCR of about 6 to 12 cycles used a sample-barcoded 5' primer and a J-beta primer mix. TCRdb independently ran MiXCR on the 5' RACE reads; one entry per CDR3 protein. The sample shows hundreds of thousands of distinct CDR3 sequences, 45% to 60% of them seen only once. The sample taken for sequencing was blood. The receptors stem from a woman older than 75 in good health.

This rearrangement joins TRBV5-1 to TRBJ1-1; D unclear. Trimming removed 4 bases at V and 4 bases at J, with 20 bases between. The germline CDR1 and CDR2 sequences are SGHRS and YFSETQ. This CDR3 has 16 residues. The CDR3 loop reads CASSEGGQYETTEAFF. The CDR3 bases are TGCGCCAGCAGCGAAGGTGGGCAGTACGAAACCACTGAAGCTTTCTTT.

The chain combines TRBV2 with TRBJ2-3; TRBD1 or TRBD2 may be the D gene (5 bases each). Germline lookup yields CDR1 SNHLY and CDR2 FYNNEI. This CDR3 has 15 amino acids. Deletions cut 6 bases from V and 2 bases from J, with 15 bases between. The CDR3 protein is CASRRGEGDTDTQYF. CDR3 DNA sequence: TGTGCCAGCAGACGAGGGGAAGGGGACACAGATACGCAGTATTTT.

Points on this clonotype: This may arise from a read error, as a much more abundant clone is one base away. The chain recombines TRBV29-1 with TRBJ2-3; D not resolved. The CDR3 spans 15 residues. In germline, CDR1 is SQVTM, CDR2 ANQGSEA. CDR3 in DNA: TGCAACGTTGAATGGGCGACGAATAGCACAGATACGCAGTATTTT. Its translation is CNVEWATNSTDTQYF.

The V call is TRBV2, the J call TRBJ2-7; D may be TRBD2 (5 bases). The J call is in doubt because the DNA end fits TRBJ2-5 better. Germline assignment: CDR1 SNHLY and CDR2 FYNNEI. This CDR3 comprises 16 residues. In DNA form, the CDR3 reads TGTGCCAGCAGTGGTAAGGGTGTGTCTCACCGGGGGACCCAGTACTTC. Residues: CASSGKGVSHRGTQYF.

About this clonotype: This may arise from a read error, as a much more abundant clone is one base away. J is TRBJ2-5 and V is TRBV2; 7 bases are shared with TRBD1. The germline V gene has CDR1 SNHLY and CDR2 FYNNEI. The CDR3 extends over 15 amino acids. The CDR3 sequence: CASSEDRQGKEAQYF. In nucleotides, the CDR3 is TGTGCCAGCAGTGAAGATCGACAGGGTAAAGAGGCCCAGTACTTC.

Regarding this clonotype: A much larger clone differs by one base, so this may be a read error. The rearrangement links TRBV6-5 to TRBJ2-7; D is tentatively TRBD1 or TRBD2 (5 bases each). The V gene's germline CDR1 is MNHEY and CDR2 SVGAGI. Trimming shortened V by 6 bases and J by 2 bases, and 11 bases separated the two germline ends. The length of the CDR3 is 13 residues. This chain's CDR3 is CASRRGSTYEQYF. CDR3 in DNA: TGTGCCAGCAGGAGGGGCAGTACCTACGAGCAGTACTTC.

This clonotype was picked up one time. The J gene is TRBJ2-1, the V gene TRBV20-1; 8 positions match TRBD1. V lost 1 base and J lost 6; bases outside the gene matches: 8. Germline V lookup: CDR1 DFQATT, CDR2 SNEGSKA (reference sequence). The CDR3 is made up of 15 amino acids. The CDR3 spells CSARAGQGKSNEQFF. For the CDR3, the DNA is TGCAGTGCTAGAGCCGGACAGGGAAAGTCCAATGAGCAGTTCTTC.

A single count supports this clonotype. The chain recombines TRBV3-1 with TRBJ2-7; weak D call: TRBD2 (6 bases). Judging by the DNA end, TRBJ2-4 fits better; the J call may be wrong. The CDR3 contains 17 residues. Germline loops: CDR1 LGHDT, CDR2 YNNKEL (reference sequence). CDR3 protein: CASSQDGSPLASNIQYF. The CDR3 DNA sequence: TGTGCCAGCAGCCAAGACGGGAGCCCCTTAGCGTCGAACATTCAGTACTTC.

The chain recombines TRBV14 with TRBJ2-7; D may match TRBD1 or TRBD2 (7 bases each). Trimming removed 0 bases at V and 2 bases at J, with 14 bases between. Germline CDR1 is SGHDN and CDR2 is FVKESK. The CDR3 covers 16 residues. This CDR3 reads CASSQDRGDSTYEQYF. CDR3 DNA sequence: TGTGCCAGCAGCCAAGATCGGGGGGACAGCACCTACGAGCAGTACTTC.

This clonotype was detected once. A much more abundant neighbour one base away suggests this may be a read error. J is TRBJ2-3 and V is TRBV2; 7 nucleotides align to TRBD2. Germline V gives CDR1 SNHLY, CDR2 FYNNEI. This CDR3 is built from 15 residues. Trimming cost V 6 bases and J 8 bases; bases outside gene matches: 14. CDR3 in DNA: TGTGCCAGCAGGGAGGGGACGGCGGGGGACTGTACGCAGTATTTT. Protein sequence: CASREGTAGDCTQYF.

This clonotype was detected a few times. The chain is built from TRBV6-1 and TRBJ2-1; D might be TRBD1 or TRBD2, each matching 6 bases. Germline lookup yields CDR1 MNHNS and CDR2 SASEGT. Trimming stripped 7 bases from V and 7 bases from J, with 32 bases between. The CDR3 extends over 19 amino acids. The CDR3 DNA is TGTGCCAGCACCTACCGGCATGGTAGCGGACACAAGAGGGGGAATGAGCAGTTCTTC. Amino acids: CASTYRHGSGHKRGNEQFF.

This clonotype has only a few counts. The chain links TRBV2 to TRBJ1-4; D possibly corresponds to TRBD1 (6 bases). This CDR3 is 17 amino acids long. The germline V gene has CDR1 SNHLY and CDR2 FYNNEI. The germline V and J ends were trimmed by 2 bases and 13 bases, with 26 bases remaining between them. The CDR3 region has the DNA TGTGCCAGCAGTGAACAGGGGCAGCCTGGCAATGAGGATTCACTGTTTTTT. Protein: CASSEQGQPGNEDSLFF. Based on the CDR3 plus reference TRBV2 and TRBJ1-4, the full variable domain is EPEVTQTPSHQVTQMGQEVILRCVPISNHLYFYWYRQILGQKVEFLVSFYNNEISEKSEIFDDQFSVERPDGSNFTLKIRSTKLEDSAMYFCASSEQGQPGNEDSLFFGSGTQLSVL.

The J gene is TRBJ1-5, the V gene TRBV29-1; 8 bases line up with TRBD1. Germline V gives CDR1 SQVTM, CDR2 ANQGSEA. After removal of 6 bases from V and 0 bases from J, the junction contained 7 bases not matched to a gene. CDR3 size: 15 residues. The CDR3 loop reads CSVAEQGDSNQPQHF. DNA for the CDR3: TGCAGCGTCGCCGAACAGGGGGATAGCAATCAGCCCCAGCATTTT.

Only a few counts were recorded for this clonotype. J is TRBJ2-1 and V is TRBV20-1; D is possibly TRBD2 (5 bases). V was shortened by 1 base and J by 0 bases, with 13 bases between the two germline ends. Germline CDR1 reads DFQATT; CDR2 reads SNEGSKA (reference sequence). The CDR3 length is 16 residues. CDR3 sequence (DNA): TGCAGTGCTAGAGGAGTGTCCGGGAACTCCTACAATGAGCAGTTCTTC. It translates to CSARGVSGNSYNEQFF.

This clonotype was counted only a few times. The chain uses TRBV3-1 and TRBJ2-2, with D perhaps matching TRBD1 (6 bases). The CDR3 is 16 amino acids. The V end lost 5 bases, the J end lost 4 bases, and 17 bases lay between the germline ends. Germline CDR1 LGHDT, CDR2 YNNKEL (reference sequence). The CDR3 DNA is TGTGCCAGCAGCGTACTAACGGGACACACCACCGGGGAGCTGTTTTTT. Translated, it gives CASSVLTGHTTGELFF.

The CDR3, as DNA: TGCAGCGCCTCACACCGGCGGGATCAGCCCCAGCATTTT. Protein product: CSASHRRDQPQHF. The gene calls are TRBV29-1 and TRBJ1-5; D remains unclear. The CDR3 sequence is 13 residues long. V was shortened by 7 bases and J by 5 bases, with 15 bases between the two germline ends. Germline V gives CDR1 SQVTM, CDR2 ANQGSEA.

The chain recombines TRBV25-1 with TRBJ1-2; D may be TRBD1 (6 bases). Per the germline V gene, CDR1 is MGHDK and CDR2 is SYGVNS. V lost 8 bases to trimming and J lost 1 base, with 14 bases between them. CDR3 length: 14 amino acids. The CDR3 spells CASLGAADNYGYTF. The CDR3 coding sequence is TGTGCCAGCTTGGGGGCAGCCGATAACTATGGCTACACCTTC.

The J gene is TRBJ2-5, the V gene TRBV29-1; maybe TRBD1 (6 bases). The CDR3 consists of 12 residues. Germline V gene data show CDR1 as SQVTM and CDR2 as ANQGSEA. CDR3 nucleotide sequence: TGCAGTGTGTTGGGGGCGGCAGAGACCCAGTACTTC. Translated: CSVLGAAETQYF. The whole variable domain, remainder taken from reference TRBV29-1 and TRBJ2-5, is SAVISQKPSRDICQRGTSLTIQCQVDSQVTMMFWYRQQPGQSLTLIATANQGSEATYESGFVIDKFPISRPNLTFSTLTVSNMSPEDSSIYLCSVLGAAETQYFGPGTRLLVL.

This clonotype occurred a few times. This chain joins TRBV5-4 and TRBJ2-7, with 7 bases identical to TRBD1. The CDR3 is made up of 13 amino acids. CDR1 and CDR2 (germline): SGHNT, YYREEE (reference sequence). The V gene end was trimmed by 3 bases and the J gene end by 7 bases; junction bases not matched to a gene: 7. This CDR3 reads CASSSPQGSEQYF. The CDR3 DNA reads TGTGCCAGCAGCTCCCCACAGGGGAGTGAGCAGTACTTC.

This chain links TRBV12-3 or TRBV12-4 with TRBJ2-7; weak D call: TRBD2 (5 bases). Trimming cost V 3 bases and J 4 bases, with 10 bases left between them. The CDR3 runs to 13 residues. The CDR3 reads CASSFEGTYEQYF. CDR3 sequence (DNA): TGTGCCAGCAGTTTCGAGGGAACTTACGAGCAGTACTTC.

The rearrangement uses TRBV7-9 and TRBJ1-1; a weak D match, TRBD1 (6 bases). Per germline, CDR1 SEHNR and CDR2 FQNEAQ (reference sequence). The CDR3 contains 14 residues. V was pared by 1 base and J by 1 base, with 7 bases between. CDR3 loop: CASSLEGQNTEAFF. The CDR3 DNA sequence: TGTGCCAGCAGCTTAGAGGGACAGAACACTGAAGCTTTCTTT.

There are a few counts of this clonotype. J is TRBJ2-7 and V is TRBV24-1; the D is unclear. Trimming stripped 7 bases from V and 3 bases from J, with 12 bases between. The CDR3 totals 13 residues. Germline V gene lookup returns CDR1 KGHDR and CDR2 SFDVKD. The CDR3 nucleotides read TGTGCCACCAGCTCGAAGGGCGACTACGAGCAGTACTTC. Translating gives CATSSKGDYEQYF.

This clonotype has at least ten counts. The rearrangement joins TRBV28 to TRBJ2-1, with 7 positions matching TRBD2. The CDR3 is made up of 15 amino acids. CDR1 and CDR2 from the germline V gene are MDHEN and SYDVKM. Unmatched junction bases numbered 6, after V lost 6 bases and J lost 1 base. For the CDR3, the DNA is TGTGCCAGCAGCCCTAGCGGACGGTCCTACAATGAGCAGTTCTTC. Translated: CASSPSGRSYNEQFF.

Ten or more counts support this clonotype. The J gene is TRBJ1-2, the V gene TRBV15; a weak D match, TRBD1 (5 bases). V lost 0 bases to trimming and J lost 8 bases, with 16 bases between them. This CDR3 comprises 15 residues. Germline V gene sequence: CDR1 LNHNV, CDR2 YYDKDF (reference sequence). The chain's CDR3 is CATSRDDRDGGGYTF. CDR3 in DNA: TGTGCCACCAGCAGAGATGATCGGGACGGTGGCGGCTACACCTTC.

The chain combines TRBV9 with TRBJ1-2, with a weak D call TRBD1 (6 bases). The CDR3 is made up of 16 amino acids. Per germline, CDR1 SGDLS and CDR2 YYNGEE. The V gene lost 0 bases and the J gene lost 3 bases, with 15 bases spanning the gap. CDR3 region: CASSVGIWGQDYGYTF. As DNA, the CDR3 is TGTGCCAGCAGCGTAGGAATTTGGGGGCAGGACTATGGCTACACCTTC.

The count of this clonotype is one. This chain connects TRBV4-3 to TRBJ1-4, with 10 bases aligning to TRBD1. Germline V CDR1 and CDR2: LGHNA, YSLEER. The CDR3 is made up of 14 amino acids. The V segment lost 5 bases and the J segment 8 bases; nucleotides outside the gene matches: 5. The DNA of the CDR3 is TGCGCCAGCAGCATGGGACAGGGGAGAGAAAAACTGTTTTTT. Protein product: CASSMGQGREKLFF.

This chain uses TRBV25-1 with TRBJ2-1, with a tentative D call TRBD2 (5 bases). This CDR3 is 16 amino acids long. Trimming took off 2 bases at V and 6 bases at J, with 17 bases between the two ends. Per the germline V gene, CDR1 is MGHDK and CDR2 is SYGVNS. The CDR3 is CASSEHYSTSGNEQFF. As DNA, the CDR3 is TGTGCCAGCAGTGAACACTATAGTACCAGCGGCAATGAGCAGTTCTTC.

This clonotype was detected many times. The CDR3, as DNA: TGTGCCAGCAGCGTGGCGGGGGTCAATTCACCCCTCCACTTT. This sequence encodes CASSVAGVNSPLHF. The chain couples TRBV9 to TRBJ1-6, with D possibly being TRBD1 (5 bases). Germline V CDR1 and CDR2: SGDLS, YYNGEE. The CDR3 is 14 residues long. The V end lost 2 bases, the J end lost 7 bases, and 10 bases lay between the germline ends.